This section outlines one TCR beta chain sequence together with its context. Sequenced by immunoSEQ multiplex PCR; TCRdb stores in-frame clones only, minus some. The sample yields some 140,000 clones, about 76% seen once. The data belong to a study of blood T cell repertoires in COVID-19. One Seattle source followed patients from active infection through their disease course. V was cut by 5 bases and J by 4 bases, with 15 bases left in between. The length of the CDR3 is 15 residues. In germline, CDR1 is MNHEY, CDR2 SVGAGI. The sequencing input was peripheral blood. This chain links TRBV6-5 with TRBJ2-1; tentative D call: TRBD1 (6 bases). The source of this sequence is a woman in her 70s with COVID-19, enrolled during active disease. The CDR3 loop is CASSRSGTLYNEQFF. As DNA, the CDR3 is TGTGCCAGCAGTCGCTCCGGGACACTATACAATGAGCAGTTCTTC.